This T cell receptor beta chain was sequenced in a study of technical replicates of blood from a handful of donors. The count of this clone is one. Sequencing used immunoSEQ multiplex PCR; TCRdb keeps in-frame clones, though not all of them. The data show about 66,000 clones, more than 85% seen once. The sample taken for sequencing was PBMCs. This sequence was found in a human donor in good health. Some clones in this sample may be carry-over from other donors' samples.

CDR3 in DNA: TGTGCCAGCAGCCTCCGGGACAAAAATAACTATGGCTACACCTTC. It translates to CASSLRDKNNYGYTF. V gene TRBV6-6 combines with J gene TRBJ1-2; tentative D call: TRBD1 (6 bases). Trimming cost V 6 bases and J 1 base, with 15 bases left between them. The CDR3 has 15 amino acids. The germline gives CDR1 MNHNY, CDR2 SVGAGI (reference sequence).